A selection of T cell receptor beta chains follows, all from one sample in a study of OX40 agonist ivuxolimab in advanced cancers. Data came from immunoSEQ multiplex PCR; TCRdb stores just in-frame clones and leaves some out. The sample yields approximately 40,000 clones, approximately 80% seen once. The source material was CD4+ or CD8+ T cells sorted from blood, sampled in a trial of the OX40 agonist ivuxolimab. The receptors here all came from an adult with an advanced solid tumor such as melanoma, head and neck, liver or kidney cancer. Each CDR3 is given without its conserved first and last residue. Fields, in order: CDR3 length, V gene, J gene, CDR3 protein.

>11|TRBV5-6|TRBJ2-1
ASSPLTRTEQF
>11|TRBV5-8|TRBJ2-1
ASGETNNNEQF
>10|TRBV30|TRBJ2-3
AWSVGTGTQY
>17|TRBV5-1|TRBJ2-7
ASSLARSLEGRGSYEQY
>12|TRBV5-1|TRBJ2-2
ASSFLVQTGELF
>14|TRBV7-8|TRBJ2-1
ASSSPLAGYNNEQF
>10|TRBV6-5|TRBJ2-2
ASSYGTGELF
>13|TRBV6-1|TRBJ2-7
ASSDLAGLFLEQY
>15|TRBV19|TRBJ1-3
ASSMYSPEAFGNTIY
>12|TRBV30|TRBJ1-4
ATPKTGYNEKLF
>14|TRBV2|TRBJ2-7
ASSSTGGAKPYEQY
>15|TRBV28|TRBJ1-1
ASSLRIIDSRTYEAF
>13|TRBV7-9|TRBJ2-7
ASSSSDRPYYEQY
>11|TRBV9|TRBJ1-2
ASSVWGNYGYT
>12|TRBV28|TRBJ1-2
ASLEGGTNYGYT
>14|TRBV6-1|TRBJ1-3
ASSESATYSGNTIY
>12|TRBV10-2|TRBJ2-7
ASNGPRNSYEQY
>13|TRBV4-1|TRBJ1-6
ASSQEVNGNSPLH
>14|TRBV19|TRBJ2-5
ASSIDPLGAEETQY
>9|TRBV28|TRBJ1-1
ASFWNTEAF
>11|TRBV13|TRBJ1-2
ASSRFAGDGYT
>13|TRBV28|TRBJ2-5
ASSFEGTPSETQY
>14|TRBV28|TRBJ2-1
ASRILTGQGEEEQF
>13|TRBV7-9|TRBJ1-6
ASSPTQDDNSPLH
>13|TRBV6-4|TRBJ2-3
ASSEQGEGTDTQY
>10|TRBV6-4|TRBJ2-2
ASSDGVGELF
>11|TRBV4-3|TRBJ2-7
ASSQRQGYEQY
>14|TRBV7-9|TRBJ2-3
ASSSGTSGGTDTQY
>11|TRBV19|TRBJ2-7
ASSDRGPYEQY
>11|TRBV6-6|TRBJ1-1
ASNLPGRREAF
>11|TRBV27|TRBJ2-1
ASSFSSYNEQF
>13|TRBV7-3|TRBJ2-5
ASSEAGHPGETQY
>15|TRBV9|TRBJ2-2
ASSGGLAGVDTGELF
>10|TRBV30|TRBJ2-7
AWSLDPYEQY
>12|TRBV5-4|TRBJ2-7
ASSSGTGGYEQY
>13|TRBV28|TRBJ1-2
ASSLEGRGAYGYT
>18|TRBV7-3|TRBJ2-2
ASSLNPGLAGGPGTGELF
>12|TRBV7-3|TRBJ2-1
ASSLGLHRNEQF
>13|TRBV4-1|TRBJ1-2
ASSRTGGNLYGYT
>11|TRBV6-5|TRBJ2-7
ASSYGPNYEQY
>11|TRBV6-1|TRBJ2-7
ASSEVLGYEQY
>14|TRBV7-9|TRBJ2-1
ASSEHSGDSYNEQF
>11|TRBV27|TRBJ2-7
ASSFGRTYEQY
>11|TRBV27|TRBJ2-3
ASSFQSTDTQY
>11|TRBV28|TRBJ1-5
ASSLGIGQPQH